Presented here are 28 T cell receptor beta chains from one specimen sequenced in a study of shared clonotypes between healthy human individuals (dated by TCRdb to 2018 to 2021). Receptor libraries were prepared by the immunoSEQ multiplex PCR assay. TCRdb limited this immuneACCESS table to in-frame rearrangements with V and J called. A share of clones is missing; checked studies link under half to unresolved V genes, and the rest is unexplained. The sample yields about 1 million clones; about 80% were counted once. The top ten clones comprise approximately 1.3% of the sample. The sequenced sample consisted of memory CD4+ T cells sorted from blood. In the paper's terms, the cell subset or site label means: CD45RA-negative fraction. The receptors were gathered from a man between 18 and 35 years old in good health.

The CDR3 nucleotides read TGCGCCAGCAGCCAAGTCCCAGGGCAGGTCTGGATGAACACTGAAGCTTTCTTT. Its translation: CASSQVPGQVWMNTEAFF. The V call is TRBV4-1, the J call TRBJ1-1; a possible D gene is TRBD1 (5 bases). Germline V gene sequence: CDR1 MGHRA, CDR2 YSYEKL. The CDR3 totals 18 residues. The V end lost 1 base, the J end lost 0 bases, and 18 bases lay between the germline ends.

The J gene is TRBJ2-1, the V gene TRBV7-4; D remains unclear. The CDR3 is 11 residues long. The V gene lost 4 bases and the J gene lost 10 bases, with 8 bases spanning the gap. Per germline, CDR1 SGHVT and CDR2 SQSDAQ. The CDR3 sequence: CASSSWEEQFF. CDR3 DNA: TGTGCCAGCAGCTCATGGGAAGAGCAGTTCTTC.

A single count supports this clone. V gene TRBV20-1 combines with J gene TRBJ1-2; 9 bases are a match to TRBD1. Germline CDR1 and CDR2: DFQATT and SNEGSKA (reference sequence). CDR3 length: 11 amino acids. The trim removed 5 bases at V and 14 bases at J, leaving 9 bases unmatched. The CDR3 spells CSAPYGQGWTF. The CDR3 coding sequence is TGCAGTGCTCCATATGGACAGGGGTGGACCTTC.

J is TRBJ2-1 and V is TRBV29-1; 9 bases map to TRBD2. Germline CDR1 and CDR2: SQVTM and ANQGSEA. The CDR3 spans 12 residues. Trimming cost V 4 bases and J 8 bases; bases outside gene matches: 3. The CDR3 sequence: CSVGRGGYEQFF. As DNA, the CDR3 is TGCAGCGTTGGGCGGGGGGGCTATGAGCAGTTCTTC.

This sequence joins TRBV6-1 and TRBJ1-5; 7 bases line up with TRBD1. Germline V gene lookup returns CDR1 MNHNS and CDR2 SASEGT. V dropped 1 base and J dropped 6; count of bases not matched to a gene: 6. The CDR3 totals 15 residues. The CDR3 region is CASSEEPRGPQPQHF. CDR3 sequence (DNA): TGTGCCAGCAGTGAAGAGCCGAGGGGGCCTCAGCCCCAGCATTTT.

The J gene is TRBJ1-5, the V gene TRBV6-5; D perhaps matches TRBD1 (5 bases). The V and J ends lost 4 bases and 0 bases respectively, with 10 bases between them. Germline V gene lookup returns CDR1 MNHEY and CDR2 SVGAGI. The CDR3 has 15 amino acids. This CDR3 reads CASSSGTHSNQPQHF. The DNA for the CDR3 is TGTGCCAGCAGTTCCGGGACTCATAGCAATCAGCCCCAGCATTTT.

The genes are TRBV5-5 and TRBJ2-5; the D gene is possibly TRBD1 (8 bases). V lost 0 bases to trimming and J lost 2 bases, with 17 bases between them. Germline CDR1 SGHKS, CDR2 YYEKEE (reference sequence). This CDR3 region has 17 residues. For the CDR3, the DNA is TGTGCCAGCAGCTTGGCCCCCGGACAGGGAGGGCAAGAGACCCAGTACTTC. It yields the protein CASSLAPGQGGQETQYF. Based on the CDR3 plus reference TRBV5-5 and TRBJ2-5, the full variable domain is DAGVTQSPTHLIKTRGQQVTLRCSPISGHKSVSWYQQVLGQGPQFIFQYYEKEERGRGNFPDRFSARQFPNYSSELNVNALLLGDSALYLCASSLAPGQGGQETQYFGPGTRLLVL.

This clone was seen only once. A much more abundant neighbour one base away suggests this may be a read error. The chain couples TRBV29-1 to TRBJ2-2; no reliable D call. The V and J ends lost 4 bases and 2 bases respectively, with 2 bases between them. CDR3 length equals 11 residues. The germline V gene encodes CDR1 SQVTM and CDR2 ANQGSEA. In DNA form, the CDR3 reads TGCAGCGTTGTAAACACCGGGGAGCTGTTTTTT. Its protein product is CSVVNTGELFF.

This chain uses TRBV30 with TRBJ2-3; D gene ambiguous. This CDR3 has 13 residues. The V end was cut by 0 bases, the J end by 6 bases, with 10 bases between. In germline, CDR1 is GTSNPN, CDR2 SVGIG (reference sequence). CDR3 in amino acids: CAWSVRARDTQYF. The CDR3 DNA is TGTGCCTGGAGTGTCCGGGCTAGGGATACGCAGTATTTT.

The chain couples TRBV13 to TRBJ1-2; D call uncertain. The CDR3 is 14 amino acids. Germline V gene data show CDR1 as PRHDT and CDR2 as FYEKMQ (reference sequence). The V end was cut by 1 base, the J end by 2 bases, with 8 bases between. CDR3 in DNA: TGTGCCAGCAGCTTAGTCTCCCAGAACTATGGCTACACCTTC. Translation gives CASSLVSQNYGYTF. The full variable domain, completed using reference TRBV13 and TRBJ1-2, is AAGVIQSPRHLIKEKRETATLKCYPIPRHDTVYWYQQGPGQDPQFLISFYEKMQSDKGSIPDRFSAQQFSDYHSELNMSSLELGDSALYFCASSLVSQNYGYTFGSGTRLTVV.

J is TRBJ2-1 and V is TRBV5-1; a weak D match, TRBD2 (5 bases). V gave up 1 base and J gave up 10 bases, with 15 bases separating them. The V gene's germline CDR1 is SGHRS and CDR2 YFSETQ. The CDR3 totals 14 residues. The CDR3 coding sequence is TGCGCCAGCAGCTTGCCCGGAGTTACGGGGGAGCAGTTCTTC. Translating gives CASSLPGVTGEQFF. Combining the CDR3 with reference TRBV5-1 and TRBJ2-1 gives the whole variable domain KAGVTQTPRYLIKTRGQQVTLSCSPISGHRSVSWYQQTPGQGLQFLFEYFSETQRNKGNFPGRFSGRQFSNSRSEMNVSTLELGDSALYLCASSLPGVTGEQFFGPGTRLTVL.

As DNA, the CDR3 is TGTGCCAGCAGTGAAGCGCTTCGTAGGGGGCAGTACTTC. Its protein is CASSEALRRGQYF. This chain links TRBV6-1 with TRBJ2-7, with D possibly being TRBD1 (5 bases). The length of the CDR3 is 13 residues. The germline V gene has CDR1 MNHNS and CDR2 SASEGT. The V gene lost 0 bases and the J gene lost 9 bases, with 12 bases spanning the gap.

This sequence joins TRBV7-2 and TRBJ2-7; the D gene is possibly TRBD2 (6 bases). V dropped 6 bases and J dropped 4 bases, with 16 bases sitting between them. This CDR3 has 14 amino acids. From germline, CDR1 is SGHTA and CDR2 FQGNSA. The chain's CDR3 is CASRPGTGLYEQYF. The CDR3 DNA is TGTGCCAGCAGGCCCGGGACTGGGTTATACGAGCAGTACTTC.

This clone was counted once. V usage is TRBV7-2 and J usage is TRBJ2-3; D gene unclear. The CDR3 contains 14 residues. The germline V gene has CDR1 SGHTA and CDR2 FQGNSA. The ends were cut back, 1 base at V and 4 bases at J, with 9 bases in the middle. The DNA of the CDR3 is TGTGCCAGCAGCTTAGTGGGGTTCGCAGATACGCAGTATTTT. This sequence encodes CASSLVGFADTQYF.

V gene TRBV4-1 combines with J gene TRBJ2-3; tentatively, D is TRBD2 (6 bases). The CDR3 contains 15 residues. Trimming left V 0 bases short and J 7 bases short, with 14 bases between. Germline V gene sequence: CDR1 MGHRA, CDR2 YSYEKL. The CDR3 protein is CASSQDGGLTNTQYF. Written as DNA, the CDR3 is TGCGCCAGCAGCCAAGATGGGGGACTTACGAATACGCAGTATTTT.

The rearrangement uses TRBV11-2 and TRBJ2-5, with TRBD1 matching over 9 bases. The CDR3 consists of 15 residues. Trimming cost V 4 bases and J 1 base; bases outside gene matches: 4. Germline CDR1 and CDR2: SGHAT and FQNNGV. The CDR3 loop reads CASSSGQGIQETQYF. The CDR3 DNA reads TGTGCCAGCAGCTCGGGACAGGGCATCCAAGAGACCCAGTACTTC.

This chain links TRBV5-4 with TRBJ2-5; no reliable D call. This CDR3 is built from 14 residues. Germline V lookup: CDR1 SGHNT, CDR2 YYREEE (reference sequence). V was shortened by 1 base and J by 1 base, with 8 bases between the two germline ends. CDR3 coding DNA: TGTGCCAGCAGCTTGTCTTTAATCCAAGAGACCCAGTACTTC. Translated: CASSLSLIQETQYF.

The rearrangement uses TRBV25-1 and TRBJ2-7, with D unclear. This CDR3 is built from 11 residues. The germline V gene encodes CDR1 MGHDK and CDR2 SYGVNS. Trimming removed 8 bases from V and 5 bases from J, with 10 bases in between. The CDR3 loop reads CASGWGNEQYF. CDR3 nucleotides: TGTGCCAGCGGATGGGGTAACGAGCAGTACTTC.

DNA for the CDR3: TGTGCCAGCAGCTTAGGCGCGGGAGCCAAAAACATTCAGTACTTC. Protein product: CASSLGAGAKNIQYF. The rearrangement joins TRBV7-2 to TRBJ2-4; D might be TRBD2 (5 bases). The V gene's germline CDR1 is SGHTA and CDR2 FQGNSA. The CDR3 runs 15 residues. The ends were cut back, 1 base at V and 0 bases at J, with 7 bases in the middle.

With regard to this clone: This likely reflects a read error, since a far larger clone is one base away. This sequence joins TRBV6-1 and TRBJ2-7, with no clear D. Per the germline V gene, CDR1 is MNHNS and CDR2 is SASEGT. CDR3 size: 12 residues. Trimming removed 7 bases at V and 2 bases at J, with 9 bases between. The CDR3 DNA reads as TGTGCCAGCAACGAATCTACCTACGAGCAGTACTTC. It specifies CASNESTYEQYF.

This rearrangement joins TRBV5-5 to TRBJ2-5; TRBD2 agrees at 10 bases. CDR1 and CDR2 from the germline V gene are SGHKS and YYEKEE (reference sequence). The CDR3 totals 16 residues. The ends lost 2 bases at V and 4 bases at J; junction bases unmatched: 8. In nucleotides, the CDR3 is TGTGCCAGCAGCTTCGCTAGCGGGAGTAGCCGAGAGACCCAGTACTTC. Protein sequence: CASSFASGSSRETQYF.

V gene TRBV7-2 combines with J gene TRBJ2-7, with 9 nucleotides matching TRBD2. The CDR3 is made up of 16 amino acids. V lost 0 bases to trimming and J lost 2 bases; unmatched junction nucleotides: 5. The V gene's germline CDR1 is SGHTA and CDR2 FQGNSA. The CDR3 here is CASSLALTSGPYEQYF. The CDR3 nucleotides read TGTGCCAGCAGCTTAGCTCTGACTAGCGGTCCCTACGAGCAGTACTTC.

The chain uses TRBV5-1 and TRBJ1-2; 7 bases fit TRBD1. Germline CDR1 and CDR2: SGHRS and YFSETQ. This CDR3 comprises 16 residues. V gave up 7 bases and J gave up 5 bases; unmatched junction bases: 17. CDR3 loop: CASGQGGPTGTYGYTF. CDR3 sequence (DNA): TGCGCCAGCGGACAAGGGGGCCCAACGGGTACTTATGGCTACACCTTC.

The chain's CDR3 is CASSLVGTVSSNQPQHF. DNA for the CDR3: TGTGCCAGCAGCTTAGTCGGTACAGTTAGTAGCAATCAGCCCCAGCATTTT. The rearrangement links TRBV7-8 to TRBJ1-5; no definite D call. The CDR3 is 17 amino acids. The V end was cut by 1 base, the J end by 0 bases, with 13 bases between. Germline V gene sequence: CDR1 SGHVS, CDR2 FQNEAQ.

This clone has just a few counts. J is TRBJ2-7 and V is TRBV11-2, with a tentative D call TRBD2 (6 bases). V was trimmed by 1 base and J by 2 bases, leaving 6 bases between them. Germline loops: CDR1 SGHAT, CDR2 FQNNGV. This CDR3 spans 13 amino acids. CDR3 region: CASSLGLAYEQYF. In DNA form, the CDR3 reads TGTGCCAGCAGCTTAGGACTAGCCTACGAGCAGTACTTC.

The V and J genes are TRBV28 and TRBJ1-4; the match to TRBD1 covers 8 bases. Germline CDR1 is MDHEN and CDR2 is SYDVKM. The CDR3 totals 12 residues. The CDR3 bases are TGTACCGCAGGGGGCGCTAATGAAAAACTGTTTTTT. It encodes CTAGGANEKLFF.

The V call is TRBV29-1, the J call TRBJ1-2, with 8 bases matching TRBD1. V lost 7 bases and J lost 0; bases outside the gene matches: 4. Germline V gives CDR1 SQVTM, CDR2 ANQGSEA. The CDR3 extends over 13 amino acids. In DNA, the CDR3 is TGCAGCGCCGGACAGGGCGCTAACTATGGCTACACCTTC. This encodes CSAGQGANYGYTF. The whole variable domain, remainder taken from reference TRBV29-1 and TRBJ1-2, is SAVISQKPSRDICQRGTSLTIQCQVDSQVTMMFWYRQQPGQSLTLIATANQGSEATYESGFVIDKFPISRPNLTFSTLTVSNMSPEDSSIYLCSAGQGANYGYTFGSGTRLTVV.

The CDR3 DNA reads TGTGCCAGCAGGCGCGACAGGGGCGGGGATACGCAGTATTTT. Residues: CASRRDRGGDTQYF. The chain combines TRBV6-5 with TRBJ2-3, with TRBD1 identical over 8 bases. Trimming took 6 bases from V and 6 from J; bases not matched to a gene: 8. The CDR3 covers 14 residues. Germline-derived CDR1 and CDR2 are MNHEY and SVGAGI.